What follows are 21 T cell receptor beta chains derived from one specimen sequenced in a study. MiXCR was run by TCRdb on the RT-PCR reads, yielding one entry per CDR3 protein. The sample consists of about 700,000 distinct CDR3 sequences, approximately 15% of them appearing once. Sequences were obtained from memory CD4+ T cells from blood. The receptors shown here come from a female donor in good health, serving as a healthy control.

The chain employs TRBV28 and TRBJ2-5; 7 nucleotides agree with TRBD1. Germline V CDR1 and CDR2: MDHEN, SYDVKM. This CDR3 contains 13 residues. V shed 6 bases, J shed 6 bases, and the junction held 7 bases outside the gene matches. The CDR3 coding sequence is TGTGCCAGCAGCCTCGACAGGGTACAGACCCAGTACTTC. It yields the protein CASSLDRVQTQYF.

This clonotype was seen at least ten times. This chain connects TRBV29-1 to TRBJ1-1; D ambiguous. Looked up from germline, CDR1 is SQVTM and CDR2 is ANQGSEA. V was cut by 6 bases and J by 0 bases, with 11 bases left in between. The CDR3 length is 13 residues. CDR3: CSVENALNTEAFF. In DNA, the CDR3 is TGCAGCGTAGAAAACGCCCTGAACACTGAAGCTTTCTTT.

The CDR3: CASSDRGRGSTEAFF. DNA of the CDR3: TGTGCCAGTAGCGACAGGGGAAGGGGTAGCACTGAAGCTTTCTTT. The chain links TRBV19 to TRBJ1-1; 8 nucleotides align to TRBD1. The germline V gene has CDR1 LNHDA and CDR2 SQIVND (reference sequence). The CDR3 sequence is 15 residues long. Trimming took 6 bases from V and 4 from J; bases not matched to a gene: 10.

This clonotype was detected ten times or more. V gene TRBV5-5 combines with J gene TRBJ1-3; D gene ambiguous. The CDR3 is 15 amino acids. Trimming removed 2 bases at V and 0 bases at J, with 9 bases between. Germline V CDR1 and CDR2: SGHKS, YYEKEE (reference sequence). The CDR3 sequence: CASSLGQNSGNTIYF. The DNA for the CDR3 is TGTGCCAGCAGCTTAGGGCAGAACTCTGGAAACACCATATATTTT.

This clonotype was observed a few times. The chain recombines TRBV7-6 with TRBJ2-3, with 8 bases lining up with TRBD2. The length of the CDR3 is 16 residues. Germline V gives CDR1 SGHVS, CDR2 FNYEAQ. With 1 base clipped from V and 4 bases from J, the junction kept 7 bases outside the gene matches. The CDR3 DNA reads TGTGCCAGCAGCTTAGAGGGTAGCGGGAACGCAGATACGCAGTATTTT. It translates to CASSLEGSGNADTQYF.

In this sample, this clonotype turned up many times. V is TRBV4-2 and J is TRBJ1-2; D is unresolved. CDR1 and CDR2 (germline): LGHNA, YNFKEQ. Between the trimmed V and J ends, which lost 1 base and 0 bases, there was a span of 3 bases. The CDR3 contains 13 residues. CDR3 sequence reads: CASSQGPNYGYTF. In nucleotides, the CDR3 is TGTGCCAGCAGCCAAGGTCCTAACTATGGCTACACCTTC.

V gene TRBV12-3 or TRBV12-4 combines with J gene TRBJ2-1; 10 bases fit TRBD2. V trimming: 4 bases; J trimming: 3 bases; junction bases outside the gene matches: 6. The CDR3 length is 16 residues. The CDR3 region is CASSSFGTSVYNEQFF. The CDR3 DNA sequence: TGTGCCAGCAGTTCTTTTGGGACTAGCGTCTACAATGAGCAGTTCTTC.

Only a few counts were recorded for this clonotype. The chain joins TRBV5-1 to TRBJ2-1, with D perhaps matching TRBD2 (5 bases). The germline CDR1 and CDR2 sequences are SGHRS and YFSETQ. The CDR3 loop spans 13 amino acids. V was trimmed by 5 bases and J by 6 bases, leaving 12 bases between them. The CDR3 here is CASSHTRFNEQFF. CDR3 nucleotide sequence: TGCGCCAGCAGTCATACTAGATTCAATGAGCAGTTCTTC.

With respect to this clonotype: A much larger clonotype is one base distant, so this may be a read error. The J gene is TRBJ1-2, the V gene TRBV5-1; 7 bases are shared with TRBD1. The CDR3 length is 13 residues. CDR1 is SGHRS and CDR2 is YFSETQ in the germline V gene. The CDR3 region is CSSRQDRTGGYTF. In DNA form, the CDR3 reads TGCTCCAGCAGACAAGACAGGACAGGTGGCTACACCTTC.

This clonotype was detected a few times. This chain uses TRBV5-4 with TRBJ2-1, with 10 bases that match TRBD2. The CDR3 is 17 residues long. Unmatched junction bases numbered 9, after V lost 4 bases and J lost 2 bases. The germline gives CDR1 SGHNT, CDR2 YYREEE (reference sequence). Written as DNA, the CDR3 is TGTGCCAGCAGCCCTTCTAGCGGGAGAAGCCCCTACAATGAGCAGTTCTTC. Protein: CASSPSSGRSPYNEQFF.

This rearrangement joins TRBV15 to TRBJ2-5, with no clear D. Germline V CDR1 and CDR2: LNHNV, YYDKDF (reference sequence). V gave up 0 bases and J gave up 5 bases, with 10 bases separating them. The CDR3 has 14 residues. CDR3: CATSRDKSQETQYF. For the CDR3, the DNA is TGTGCCACCAGCAGAGATAAAAGTCAGGAGACCCAGTACTTC.

V gene TRBV7-2 combines with J gene TRBJ1-1; 8 nucleotides align to TRBD1. V gave up 5 bases and J gave up 5 bases; unmatched junction bases: 7. There are 14 residues in the CDR3. In germline, CDR1 is SGHTA, CDR2 FQGNSA. The CDR3, as DNA: TGTGCCAGCAGCCCCAACAGGGGGAGGACTGAAGCTTTCTTT. It specifies CASSPNRGRTEAFF.

The V and J genes are TRBV29-1 and TRBJ2-6; no clear D. Trimming left V 6 bases short and J 4 bases short, with 13 bases between. CDR1 and CDR2 from the germline V gene are SQVTM and ANQGSEA. The CDR3 extends over 14 amino acids. The CDR3 region has the DNA TGCAGCGTCAACACAAACACAGGGGCCAACGTCCTGACTTTC. The encoded protein is CSVNTNTGANVLTF. The full variable domain, with the rest looked up from reference TRBV29-1 and TRBJ2-6, is SAVISQKPSRDICQRGTSLTIQCQVDSQVTMMFWYRQQPGQSLTLIATANQGSEATYESGFVIDKFPISRPNLTFSTLTVSNMSPEDSSIYLCSVNTNTGANVLTFGAGSRLTVL.

The chain couples TRBV14 to TRBJ2-1; possible D gene TRBD1, 5 bases. CDR3 length: 15 amino acids. V lost 6 bases and J 6 bases, leaving 18 bases between the germline ends. CDR1 and CDR2 (germline): SGHDN, FVKESK. The CDR3 nucleotides are TGTGCCAGCAGTACTCAGGGATTGGTTCCCAATGAGCAGTTCTTC. This gives the protein CASSTQGLVPNEQFF.

This clonotype came up many times. For the CDR3, the DNA is TGCAGTGCTAGAAGGACTAGCTCCTATGAGCAGTTCTTC. This sequence encodes CSARRTSSYEQFF. The chain couples TRBV20-1 to TRBJ2-1, with TRBD2 matching over 8 bases. The germline V gene encodes CDR1 DFQATT and CDR2 SNEGSKA (reference sequence). The CDR3 is 13 amino acids. V was pared by 2 bases and J by 8 bases, with 5 bases of the junction left unmatched.

The chain has TRBV7-2 and TRBJ2-7; 10 positions match TRBD2. The CDR3 contains 15 residues. The V gene end was trimmed by 7 bases and the J gene end by 4 bases; junction bases not matched to a gene: 10. Germline V gene data show CDR1 as SGHTA and CDR2 as FQGNSA. The CDR3 DNA is TGTGCCAGCACTAGCGGGAGAGGTAGAGGGTACGAGCAGTACTTC. Protein: CASTSGRGRGYEQYF.

The rearrangement uses TRBV3-1 and TRBJ2-7; no clear D gene. Trimming cost V 4 bases and J 0 bases, with 7 bases left between them. This CDR3 is built from 13 residues. Germline values: CDR1 LGHDT, CDR2 YNNKEL (reference sequence). The CDR3 region is CASSRRLSYEQYF. For the CDR3, the DNA is TGTGCCAGCAGCCGCCGACTCTCCTACGAGCAGTACTTC.

In this sample, this clonotype turned up a few times. This chain joins TRBV15 and TRBJ2-5; 7 bases map to TRBD2. J gave up 4 bases and V 3 bases, and 17 bases lay outside the gene matches. Germline assignment: CDR1 LNHNV and CDR2 YYDKDF (reference sequence). This CDR3 comprises 18 residues. The CDR3 protein is CATSSVRGRRAGSETQYF. The DNA of the CDR3 is TGTGCCACCAGCAGTGTACGAGGGAGGCGAGCGGGATCAGAGACCCAGTACTTC.

The chain has TRBV5-5 and TRBJ1-1, with a tentative D call TRBD1 (6 bases). The CDR3 covers 13 residues. Germline loops: CDR1 SGHKS, CDR2 YYEKEE (reference sequence). Deletions cut 0 bases from V and 10 bases from J, with 13 bases between. The chain's CDR3 is CASSLGREGGAFF. The CDR3 region has the DNA TGTGCCAGCAGCTTGGGGCGGGAAGGGGGAGCTTTCTTT. The whole variable domain, remainder taken from reference TRBV5-5 and TRBJ1-1, is DAGVTQSPTHLIKTRGQQVTLRCSPISGHKSVSWYQQVLGQGPQFIFQYYEKEERGRGNFPDRFSARQFPNYSSELNVNALLLGDSALYLCASSLGREGGAFFGQGTRLTVV.

The chain joins TRBV20-1 to TRBJ1-5; D gene unclear. V was shortened by 1 base and J by 0 bases, with 7 bases between the two germline ends. The CDR3 length is 14 residues. CDR1 and CDR2 from the germline V gene are DFQATT and SNEGSKA (reference sequence). CDR3 in amino acids: CSARAGGSNQPQHF. DNA of the CDR3: TGCAGTGCTAGAGCGGGCGGTAGCAATCAGCCCCAGCATTTT.

About this clonotype: It may be a read error: a sequence one base away is much more abundant. The chain joins TRBV7-2 to TRBJ2-5; 7 bases align to TRBD2. J gave up 3 bases and V 3 bases, and 7 bases lay outside the gene matches. The CDR3 loop spans 15 amino acids. Germline V gene lookup returns CDR1 SGHTA and CDR2 FQGNSA. This chain's CDR3 is CASSLARDYKETQYF. The CDR3 bases are TGTGCCAGCAGCTTGGCCCGGGACTATAAAGAGACCCAGTACTTC.